Given below is one TCR beta chain in context. The CDR3 covers 15 residues. With V trimmed by 4 bases and J by 0 bases, 1 base remained unmatched. Germline-derived CDR1 and CDR2 are SGHRS and YFSETQ. The source of the sample is a study of long-term antiretroviral therapy in people with HIV. Running of the v3.0 immunoSEQ assay took place at survey level. Generated by immunoSEQ multiplex PCR, the TCRdb table keeps only in-frame clones and is missing some. The table has some 22,000 clones, under 85% seen once. This sample comprised unsorted PBMCs, obtained 0.4 years after starting antiretroviral therapy. This rearrangement joins TRBV5-1 to TRBJ2-2, with TRBD1 identical over 9 bases. The TCR originated in a man aged 45-65 years with HIV. The CDR3 coding sequence is TGCGCCAGCAGCGGACAGGGGACGAACACCGGGGAGCTGTTTTTT. Translated: CASSGQGTNTGELFF.